These 4 T cell receptor beta chains originate from one sample sequenced in a study of T cell clonality in common variable immunodeficiency. Using immunoSEQ multiplex PCR, the repertoire was profiled, and TCRdb retains in-frame clones only, with some absent. Altogether around 16,000 clones were found in the sample, and no singletons occur. These TCRs' antigens remain unknown. Study conclusions and caveats: Fewer deletions and N-nucleotide insertions were reportedly seen in common variable immunodeficiency TCR beta sequences.

Sequencing was performed on peripheral blood mononuclear cells. These receptors all stem from a human donor with common variable immunodeficiency.

Details on this clone: The read terminates 3 residues ahead of where the CDR3 ends, so the germline J gene completes it. The chain employs TRBV7-9 and TRBJ2-7, with TRBD1 identical over 7 bases. CDR1 is SEHNR and CDR2 is FQNEAQ in the germline V gene (reference sequence). CDR3 length: 13 amino acids. With V trimmed by 5 bases and J by 0 bases, 1 base remained unmatched. The sequenced part of the CDR3 DNA is TGTGCCAGCAGCCGACAGGGCTCCTACGAG. Its translation is CASSRQGSYE. The complete CDR3 reads CASSRQGSYEQYF.

Only a few counts were recorded for this clone. The read is 3 residues too short to cover the CDR3 end, so that end is filled in from the germline J gene. The chain links TRBV11-3 to TRBJ2-5; 8 positions match TRBD1. Unmatched junction bases numbered 5, after V lost 1 base and J lost 4 bases. The germline V gene has CDR1 SGHNT and CDR2 YENEEA. The CDR3 is 15 residues long. CDR3 DNA, as far as it was read: TGTGCCAGCAGCTTAGGCGGACAGGGAGGAGAGACC. Translation: CASSLGGQGGET. The CDR3 in full is CASSLGGQGGETQYF.

In its sample, this clone was seen a few times. The read falls 3 residues short of the CDR3 end, and the missing part is taken from the germline J gene. The chain recombines TRBV7-6 with TRBJ1-1, with D unclear. The V end was cut by 5 bases, the J end by 0 bases, with 13 bases between. CDR1 SGHVS and CDR2 FNYEAQ come from the germline V gene. This CDR3 comprises 15 residues. Incomplete CDR3 DNA: TGTGCCAGCAGCCGTACGGTAGACATGAACACTGAA. Protein product: CASSRTVDMNTE. The whole CDR3 sequence is CASSRTVDMNTEAFF.

This clone was recorded many times. The read terminates 3 residues before the CDR3 end, so the remaining end is supplied by the germline J gene. This rearrangement joins TRBV18 to TRBJ2-5; 10 bases are shared with TRBD1. V lost 3 bases to trimming and J lost 5 bases; unmatched junction nucleotides: 3. This CDR3 spans 14 amino acids. Looked up from germline, CDR1 is KGHSH and CDR2 is LQKENI. The part of the CDR3 DNA that was read is TGTGCCAGCTCACCGACAGGGGGCGAGGAGACC. Its translation: CASSPTGGEET. The full CDR3 reads CASSPTGGEETQYF.